Listed here are 24 T cell receptor beta chains from one sample, sequenced in a study of cytomegalovirus exposure and HLA in healthy donors. This table comes from immunoSEQ multiplex PCR, and its TCRdb copy is limited to in-frame clones, with some not included. This table has more than 100,000 clones, roughly 90% appearing once. The source material was PBMCs. All receptors derive from a woman between 18 and 29 years old in good health and CMV-seropositive.

This clone was recorded once. This chain joins TRBV19 and TRBJ1-2, with a tentative D call TRBD1 (5 bases). Deletions cut 6 bases from V and 13 bases from J, with 24 bases between. CDR3 length: 14 residues. The V gene's germline CDR1 is LNHDA and CDR2 SQIVND (reference sequence). The CDR3 loop is CASSVAHGHPRRTF. The CDR3 coding sequence is TGTGCCAGTAGCGTCGCGCACGGACACCCGAGGCGCACCTTC.

The chain carries TRBV19 and TRBJ1-1; D gene unclear. The CDR3 is made up of 15 amino acids. Germline loops: CDR1 LNHDA, CDR2 SQIVND (reference sequence). V shed 3 bases and J shed 1 base, with 12 bases lying between them. CDR3 residues: CASSMTRRGNTEAFF. CDR3 DNA sequence: TGTGCCAGTAGTATGACTCGGCGGGGGAACACTGAAGCTTTCTTT.

V and J are TRBV27 and TRBJ2-7; 11 positions match TRBD2. V was clipped by 6 bases and J by 4 bases; unmatched bases: 5. Looked up from germline, CDR1 is MNHEY and CDR2 is SMNVEV (reference sequence). The CDR3 loop spans 14 amino acids. CDR3 in DNA: TGTGCCAGCAGCCGACTAGCGGGAAGATACGAGCAGTACTTC. Translation gives CASSRLAGRYEQYF.

The V gene is TRBV6-6, the J gene TRBJ1-2, with TRBD1 matching 7 bases. J lost 3 bases, V lost 6 bases, and 7 bases had no gene match. The CDR3 runs to 14 residues. The germline V gene encodes CDR1 MNHNY and CDR2 SVGAGI (reference sequence). This CDR3 is CASRTRQGHYGYTF. The CDR3 nucleotides read TGTGCCAGCAGAACCCGACAGGGTCACTATGGCTACACCTTC.

DNA for the CDR3: TGTGCCAGCAGCTTATACGCGGGGTCGCGCACGAATTCACCCCTCCACTTT. Encoded protein: CASSLYAGSRTNSPLHF. The chain is built from TRBV7-2 and TRBJ1-6; D remains ambiguous. CDR1 and CDR2 from the germline V gene are SGHTA and FQGNSA. The CDR3 length is 17 residues. Trimming stripped 2 bases from V and 7 bases from J, with 18 bases between.

V is TRBV4-3 and J is TRBJ2-5; 9 nucleotides agree with TRBD1. Losses at the gene ends were 0 bases for V and 4 bases for J; bases not matched to a gene: 12. Germline lookup yields CDR1 LGHNA and CDR2 YSLEER. The CDR3 runs 18 residues. Written as DNA, the CDR3 is TGCGCCAGCAGCCAAGATTGGCCGGGACAGGGACGATCAGAGACCCAGTACTTC. Encoded protein: CASSQDWPGQGRSETQYF.

The chain employs TRBV13 and TRBJ1-5; D not resolved. Trimming took 0 bases from V and 0 from J, leaving 6 bases between them. Germline CDR1 and CDR2: PRHDT and FYEKMQ (reference sequence). This CDR3 is 15 amino acids long. The CDR3: CASSLGPGSNQPQHF. As DNA, the CDR3 is TGTGCCAGCAGCTTAGGCCCAGGTAGCAATCAGCCCCAGCATTTT.

The chain carries TRBV28 and TRBJ1-2; D is ambiguous. V was pared by 4 bases and J by 4 bases, with 4 bases between. This CDR3 contains 11 residues. CDR1 is MDHEN and CDR2 is SYDVKM in the germline V gene. CDR3 residues: CASSSSYGYTF. The CDR3 coding sequence is TGTGCCAGCAGTTCGAGCTATGGCTACACCTTC.

The chain carries TRBV25-1 and TRBJ1-1, with 7 nucleotides matching TRBD1. Per the germline V gene, CDR1 is MGHDK and CDR2 is SYGVNS. The CDR3 length is 14 residues. Trimming at V came to 9 bases and at J to 1 base, leaving 8 bases not matched to a gene. CDR3 DNA sequence: TGTGCCAGGCTCGACAGGGTTGGGAACACTGAAGCTTTCTTT. It codes for CARLDRVGNTEAFF.

This clone turned up a few times. V gene TRBV13 combines with J gene TRBJ2-7; D is undetermined. The CDR3 has 14 amino acids. The V end lost 5 bases, the J end lost 7 bases, and 18 bases lay between the germline ends. The germline CDR1 and CDR2 sequences are PRHDT and FYEKMQ (reference sequence). This chain's CDR3 is CASSPSSAPREQYF. The CDR3 DNA reads TGTGCCAGCAGCCCAAGCTCCGCCCCTCGGGAGCAGTACTTC. Full variable domain (missing parts from reference TRBV13 and TRBJ2-7): AAGVIQSPRHLIKEKRETATLKCYPIPRHDTVYWYQQGPGQDPQFLISFYEKMQSDKGSIPDRFSAQQFSDYHSELNMSSLELGDSALYFCASSPSSAPREQYFGPGTRLTVT.

This rearrangement joins TRBV10-3 to TRBJ1-3, with D possibly TRBD1 on 5 matching bases. From germline, CDR1 is ENHRY and CDR2 SYGVKD. The V end was cut by 8 bases, the J end by 8 bases, with 10 bases between. This CDR3 has 11 residues. CDR3 amino acids: CAIGTGDTIYF. The DNA of the CDR3 is TGTGCCATCGGGACGGGAGACACCATATATTTT.

V is TRBV6-5 and J is TRBJ2-3; the match to TRBD1 covers 7 bases. Per germline, CDR1 MNHEY and CDR2 SVGAGI. V dropped 6 bases and J dropped 4; count of bases not matched to a gene: 7. This CDR3 contains 14 residues. DNA of the CDR3: TGTGCCAGCAGAAGGGACAGTCAGCCAGATACGCAGTATTTT. As protein: CASRRDSQPDTQYF.

The V gene is TRBV4-1, the J gene TRBJ1-2, with 10 bases fitting TRBD1. Germline assignment: CDR1 MGHRA and CDR2 YSYEKL. Germline trimming cut 1 base from V and 2 bases from J; bases unmatched to any gene: 4. The CDR3 is made up of 16 amino acids. The CDR3 DNA follows: TGCGCCAGCAGCCAAGGAGCGGGACAGGGGAACTATGGCTACACCTTC. Amino acid sequence: CASSQGAGQGNYGYTF.

The rearrangement uses TRBV13 and TRBJ1-2; maybe TRBD1 (6 bases). V lost 3 bases and J lost 2, with 16 bases in between. CDR3 length equals 16 residues. Germline CDR1 PRHDT, CDR2 FYEKMQ (reference sequence). CDR3 nucleotides: TGTGCCAGCAGCTTGGGTCGGGGGGCGACAAACTATGGCTACACCTTC. Its translation: CASSLGRGATNYGYTF.

V gene TRBV5-8 combines with J gene TRBJ2-7; a possible D gene is TRBD1 (5 bases). Trimming cost V 3 bases and J 0 bases, with 10 bases left between them. CDR1 and CDR2 (germline): SGHTS, YDEGEE. CDR3 length: 14 residues. CDR3 DNA: TGTGCCAGCAGCTCACAGGAGCGCTCCTACGAGCAGTACTTC. Amino acids: CASSSQERSYEQYF. The variable domain in full, with the rest retrieved from reference TRBV5-8 and TRBJ2-7, is EAGVTQSPTHLIKTRGQQATLRCSPISGHTSVYWYQQALGLGLQFLLWYDEGEERNRGNFPPRFSGRQFPNYSSELNVNALELEDSALYLCASSSQERSYEQYFGPGTRLTVT.

The CDR3 sequence is CAWNRDRGINEQFF. DNA for the CDR3: TGTGCCTGGAACCGGGACAGGGGGATCAATGAGCAGTTCTTC. V is TRBV30 and J is TRBJ2-1; 11 nucleotides line up with TRBD1. Trimming cost V 4 bases and J 6 bases; bases outside gene matches: 5. The length of the CDR3 is 14 residues. Per germline, CDR1 GTSNPN and CDR2 SVGIG (reference sequence).

This clone has more than one count but fewer than ten. The V gene is TRBV5-5, the J gene TRBJ1-1; 7 bases map to TRBD1. This CDR3 contains 10 residues. The ends lost 9 bases at V and 8 bases at J; junction bases unmatched: 4. Germline V CDR1 and CDR2: SGHKS, YYEKEE (reference sequence). CDR3: CAIKGQEAFF. In DNA form, the CDR3 reads TGTGCCATCAAGGGACAGGAAGCTTTCTTT.

The chain combines TRBV11-2 with TRBJ1-2, with D possibly matching TRBD1 (5 bases). The ends were cut back, 1 base at V and 2 bases at J, with 11 bases in the middle. This CDR3 is 15 amino acids long. CDR1 is SGHAT and CDR2 is FQNNGV in the germline V gene. This CDR3 is CASSLAGTGNYGYTF. CDR3 sequence (DNA): TGTGCCAGCAGCTTAGCAGGGACTGGAAACTATGGCTACACCTTC. Full variable domain (missing parts from reference TRBV11-2 and TRBJ1-2): EAGVAQSPRYKIIEKRQSVAFWCNPISGHATLYWYQQILGQGPKLLIQFQNNGVVDDSQLPKDRFSAERLKGVDSTLKIQPAKLEDSAVYLCASSLAGTGNYGYTFGSGTRLTVV.

This clone has a single count. The chain is built from TRBV28 and TRBJ1-1, with D possibly matching TRBD1 (6 bases). The CDR3 runs to 15 residues. CDR1 is MDHEN, CDR2 SYDVKM, per germline. V lost 6 bases and J 0 bases, leaving 14 bases between the germline ends. The CDR3 loop reads CASSPGGAMNTEAFF. The CDR3 DNA reads as TGTGCCAGCAGCCCGGGGGGGGCAATGAACACTGAAGCTTTCTTT.

The rearrangement joins TRBV7-9 to TRBJ2-7; 7 nucleotides align to TRBD2. Germline V gene data show CDR1 as SEHNR and CDR2 as FQNEAQ (reference sequence). After removal of 3 bases from V and 2 bases from J, the junction contained 4 bases not matched to a gene. CDR3 length: 14 residues. The DNA of the CDR3 is TGTGCCAGCAGCTTTGGCGGGGGAGCCTACGAGCAGTACTTC. Translated: CASSFGGGAYEQYF.

The J gene is TRBJ2-7, the V gene TRBV30, with 7 positions matching TRBD1. The CDR3 sequence is 16 residues long. The V gene's germline CDR1 is GTSNPN and CDR2 SVGIG (reference sequence). V dropped 2 bases and J dropped 1; count of bases not matched to a gene: 11. The CDR3 DNA sequence: TGTGCCTGGAGTCTCCCGGGACAGAAATTTTCCTACGAGCAGTACTTC. Its translation: CAWSLPGQKFSYEQYF.

The gene calls are TRBV19 and TRBJ2-1; 9 nucleotides line up with TRBD1. Germline V CDR1 and CDR2: LNHDA, SQIVND (reference sequence). This CDR3 comprises 14 residues. V lost 10 bases, J lost 6 bases, and 10 bases stayed unmatched. The CDR3 spells CATEGQGVVNEQFF. The DNA of the CDR3 is TGTGCCACCGAGGGACAGGGAGTCGTCAATGAGCAGTTCTTC.

The chain carries TRBV5-1 and TRBJ2-1; D perhaps matches TRBD1 (6 bases). Looked up from germline, CDR1 is SGHRS and CDR2 is YFSETQ. The CDR3 is made up of 17 amino acids. V was pared by 0 bases and J by 1 base, with 14 bases between. Here the CDR3 reads CASSLATGRGSYNEQFF. Written as DNA, the CDR3 is TGCGCCAGCAGCTTGGCTACAGGCAGGGGTTCCTACAATGAGCAGTTCTTC.

The V and J genes are TRBV27 and TRBJ1-4; TRBD1 agrees at 9 bases. CDR1 and CDR2 (germline): MNHEY, SMNVEV (reference sequence). The CDR3 totals 14 residues. Trimming took 3 bases from V and 5 from J; bases not matched to a gene: 1. The CDR3 region is CASSFTGGNEKLFF. CDR3 DNA sequence: TGTGCCAGCAGTTTCACAGGGGGCAATGAAAAACTGTTTTTT.